Below are 18 T cell receptor beta chains sequenced from a single sample in a study of blood T cell repertoires in COVID-19. The repertoire was sequenced with immunoSEQ multiplex PCR; TCRdb's copy has only in-frame clones and lacks some. This table has around 230,000 clones, 85% to 90% appearing once. Sequencing was carried out using peripheral blood. The receptors here all came from a man aged 45-60 years with COVID-19, enrolled during active disease.

The V gene is TRBV7-9, the J gene TRBJ2-1, with D maybe TRBD1 (5 bases). CDR1 SEHNR and CDR2 FQNEAQ come from the germline V gene (reference sequence). Trimming stripped 8 bases from V and 3 bases from J, with 14 bases between. This CDR3 comprises 14 residues. The CDR3: CASERQQLYNEQFF. The CDR3 DNA follows: TGTGCCAGCGAAAGACAGCAACTCTACAATGAGCAGTTCTTC. The full variable domain, rest sourced from reference TRBV7-9 and TRBJ2-1, is DTGVSQNPRHKITKRGQNVTFRCDPISEHNRLYWYRQTLGQGPEFLTYFQNEAQLEKSRLLSDRFSAERPKGSFSTLEIQRTEQGDSAMYLCASERQQLYNEQFFGPGTRLTVL.

The rearrangement uses TRBV5-1 and TRBJ1-2, with 9 bases that match TRBD1. Trimming cost V 0 bases and J 3 bases; bases outside gene matches: 9. Germline V gene sequence: CDR1 SGHRS, CDR2 YFSETQ. CDR3 length: 17 residues. DNA of the CDR3: TGCGCCAGCAGCTTGGACCTACCGGGACAGGGCCACTATGGCTACACCTTC. It yields the protein CASSLDLPGQGHYGYTF.

The chain uses TRBV3-1 (or the pseudogene TRBV3-2) and TRBJ2-7; maybe TRBD2 (6 bases). Germline V CDR1 and CDR2: LGHDT, YNNKEL (reference sequence). Between the trimmed V and J ends, which lost 1 base and 5 bases, there was a span of 12 bases. The CDR3 is 14 residues long. The CDR3: CASSQGWGRNEQYF. CDR3 DNA sequence: TGTGCCAGCAGCCAAGGGTGGGGGAGGAACGAGCAGTACTTC.

The chain is built from TRBV29-1 and TRBJ2-1; 7 bases line up with TRBD1. Germline lookup yields CDR1 SQVTM and CDR2 ANQGSEA. The junction had 11 bases not matched to a gene; V was cut back by 6 bases and J by 0 bases. The CDR3 covers 16 residues. CDR3 DNA sequence: TGCAGCGTCCGGATAGGTTGGGACAGCTCCTACAATGAGCAGTTCTTC. It yields the protein CSVRIGWDSSYNEQFF.

This sequence joins TRBV5-1 and TRBJ2-7, with 8 bases fitting TRBD2. The CDR3 has 14 amino acids. In germline, CDR1 is SGHRS, CDR2 YFSETQ. Germline trimming cut 3 bases from V and 4 bases from J; bases unmatched to any gene: 6. The CDR3 DNA sequence: TGCGCCAGCAGCTCCCGGGAGGGTCATTACGAGCAGTACTTC. It yields the protein CASSSREGHYEQYF.

The chain is built from TRBV5-1 and TRBJ1-6, with TRBD1 matching over 9 bases. The junction had 10 bases not matched to a gene; V was cut back by 2 bases and J by 10 bases. The CDR3 length is 16 residues. Germline V gene lookup returns CDR1 SGHRS and CDR2 YFSETQ. The CDR3 nucleotides read TGCGCCAGCAGCTTCTCCCAGACAGGGGGGAACTCACCCCTCCACTTT. This encodes CASSFSQTGGNSPLHF.

The chain recombines TRBV9 with TRBJ2-7, with a weak D call TRBD1 (6 bases). V shed 1 base and J shed 3 bases, with 14 bases lying between them. Germline V gene lookup returns CDR1 SGDLS and CDR2 YYNGEE. The CDR3 has 15 amino acids. The CDR3 nucleotides read TGTGCCAGCAGCGTAAGACAGGACCAATTCTACGAGCAGTACTTC. Its translation: CASSVRQDQFYEQYF. The variable domain in full, with the rest retrieved from reference TRBV9 and TRBJ2-7, is DSGVTQTPKHLITATGQRVTLRCSPRSGDLSVYWYQQSLDQGLQFLIQYYNGEERAKGNILERFSAQQFPDLHSELNLSSLELGDSALYFCASSVRQDQFYEQYFGPGTRLTVT.

The rearrangement uses TRBV6-1 and TRBJ1-5, with D tentatively TRBD1 (5 bases). In germline, CDR1 is MNHNS, CDR2 SASEGT. The CDR3 extends over 15 amino acids. Trimming cost V 1 base and J 5 bases, with 12 bases left between them. The CDR3 spells CASSEGQLSYQPQHF. CDR3 DNA: TGTGCCAGCAGTGAAGGACAGCTAAGCTATCAGCCCCAGCATTTT.

In its sample, this clone was seen many times. This rearrangement joins TRBV4-1 to TRBJ1-2; unclear D gene. Germline V CDR1 and CDR2: MGHRA, YSYEKL. The CDR3 is made up of 15 amino acids. Trimming shortened V by 0 bases and J by 4 bases, and 12 bases separated the two germline ends. The CDR3 spells CASSQDPGGSYGYTF. The CDR3 DNA reads as TGCGCCAGCAGCCAAGACCCTGGTGGGAGCTATGGCTACACCTTC.

J is TRBJ2-1 and V is TRBV5-4; maybe TRBD2 (7 bases). Between the trimmed V and J ends, which lost 0 bases and 10 bases, there was a span of 14 bases. The CDR3 sequence is 14 residues long. Germline CDR1 SGHNT, CDR2 YYREEE (reference sequence). CDR3 DNA: TGTGCCAGCAGCTTGGAGGGGGGGGCAAGGGAGCAGTTCTTC. It yields the protein CASSLEGGAREQFF.

The J gene is TRBJ1-5, the V gene TRBV5-1; possible D gene TRBD1, 6 bases. Germline V CDR1 and CDR2: SGHRS, YFSETQ. V lost 0 bases and J lost 5, with 12 bases in between. The CDR3 is made up of 15 amino acids. The CDR3 DNA is TGCGCCAGCAGCTTGGACGGACAGCCGCATCAGCCCCAGCATTTT. The encoded protein is CASSLDGQPHQPQHF. Together with reference TRBV5-1 and TRBJ1-5, the CDR3 gives the full variable domain: KAGVTQTPRYLIKTRGQQVTLSCSPISGHRSVSWYQQTPGQGLQFLFEYFSETQRNKGNFPGRFSGRQFSNSRSEMNVSTLELGDSALYLCASSLDGQPHQPQHFGDGTRLSIL.

The CDR3 reads CASSLEQGAGGEQYF. The CDR3, as DNA: TGTGCCAGCAGTTTAGAGCAAGGGGCTGGGGGGGAGCAGTACTTC. J is TRBJ2-7 and V is TRBV28; a weak D match, TRBD2 (6 bases). This CDR3 spans 15 amino acids. With 2 bases removed from V and 7 bases from J, the gap between germline ends came to 18 bases. Germline assignment: CDR1 MDHEN and CDR2 SYDVKM.

The chain employs TRBV4-1 and TRBJ2-3; D gene ambiguous. Germline V gives CDR1 MGHRA, CDR2 YSYEKL. The CDR3 has 14 residues. V lost 1 base, J lost 1 base, and 6 bases lay in between. The CDR3 protein is CASSQVGGTDTQYF. CDR3 coding DNA: TGCGCCAGCAGCCAAGTTGGAGGCACAGATACGCAGTATTTT.

The CDR3 bases are TGTGCCAGCAGCGCCCCCCAAGGGGAGCTGTTTTTT. Amino acids: CASSAPQGELFF. The gene calls are TRBV9 and TRBJ2-2, with D unresolved. Per germline, CDR1 SGDLS and CDR2 YYNGEE. CDR3 length: 12 residues. Trimming stripped 3 bases from V and 8 bases from J, with 8 bases between.

The chain recombines TRBV4-1 with TRBJ1-4; D gene uncertain. The V end was cut by 0 bases, the J end by 7 bases, with 18 bases between. Germline V gives CDR1 MGHRA, CDR2 YSYEKL. The CDR3 has 17 amino acids. The CDR3 spells CASSQDLEAAASEKLFF. CDR3 sequence (DNA): TGCGCCAGCAGCCAAGATTTGGAGGCAGCGGCGAGTGAAAAACTGTTTTTT.

V gene TRBV28 combines with J gene TRBJ2-2; TRBD2 might be the D (6 bases). The CDR3 is made up of 13 amino acids. CDR1 and CDR2 from the germline V gene are MDHEN and SYDVKM. V dropped 7 bases and J dropped 7 bases, with 13 bases sitting between them. CDR3 sequence: CASMRGLNGELFF. CDR3 in DNA: TGTGCCAGCATGCGGGGATTGAACGGGGAGCTGTTTTTT. The full variable domain, rest sourced from reference TRBV28 and TRBJ2-2, is DVKVTQSSRYLVKRTGEKVFLECVQDMDHENMFWYRQDPGLGLRLIYFSYDVKMKEKGDIPEGYSVSREKKERFSLILESASTNQTSMYLCASMRGLNGELFFGEGSRLTVL.

The chain couples TRBV5-4 to TRBJ1-6, with 9 bases identical to TRBD1. Trimming removed 4 bases from V and 12 bases from J; junction bases left unmatched: 14. CDR1 is SGHNT and CDR2 is YYREEE in the germline V gene (reference sequence). There are 16 residues in the CDR3. CDR3: CASSPGAGDRERPLHF. CDR3 DNA sequence: TGTGCCAGCAGCCCTGGGGCCGGGGACAGGGAGCGACCCCTCCACTTT.

The rearrangement joins TRBV4-1 to TRBJ2-7; possibly TRBD1 for D (5 bases). Germline lookup yields CDR1 MGHRA and CDR2 YSYEKL. This CDR3 spans 18 amino acids. Trimming stripped 0 bases from V and 1 base from J, with 19 bases between. CDR3 coding DNA: TGCGCCAGCAGCCAAGAAGGGGTGTACGGGTACCTATCCTACGAGCAGTACTTC. Amino acid sequence: CASSQEGVYGYLSYEQYF.